A selection of T cell receptor beta chains follows, all from one sample in a study of T cells in Graves' hyperthyroidism and ophthalmopathy. One entry per CDR3 protein results from TCRdb running MiXCR on the multiplex PCR reads. The sample has 480,000 or so distinct CDR3 sequences; 40% to 55% are singletons. Sequencing was performed on peripheral blood or thyroid tissue (not recorded which). The receptors were gathered from an adult woman with Graves' disease, either hyperthyroidism or ophthalmopathy (not recorded which). The CDR3 runs from the conserved cysteine through the conserved F or W. Fields, in order: J gene, clone size, V gene, D gene, CDR3 protein, CDR3 DNA. The D gene is left open where the match is weak. Clone sizes are given selectively: once, few, many, or a class where the clone is expanded.

>TRBJ2-5|many|TRBV3-1|NA
CASSQQTIQETQYF
TGTGCCAGCAGCCAACAGACGATCCAAGAGACCCAGTACTTC
>TRBJ1-1|many|TRBV5-1|NA
CASSLEGQGSTEAFF
TGCGCCAGCAGCTTGGAGGGGCAGGGATCGACTGAAGCTTTCTTT
>TRBJ2-7|many|TRBV20-1|TRBD2
CSATGGTSGRTYEQYF
TGCAGTGCTACAGGGGGGACTAGCGGGAGGACCTACGAGCAGTACTTC
>TRBJ1-1|NA|TRBV20-1|TRBD1
CSAQGVSGWTEALF
TGCAGTGCGCAGGGGGTGAGTGGATGGACAGAAGCTCTCTTT
>TRBJ1-2|NA|TRBV2|NA
CASSEQGRRYGYTF
TGTGCCAGCAGTGAACAGGGTAGGAGGTACGGCTACACCTTC
>TRBJ1-2|many|TRBV12-3/TRBV12-4|NA
CASGPGDINYGYTF
TGTGCCTCCGGGCCAGGGGACATTAACTATGGCTACACCTTC
>TRBJ1-3|many|TRBV9|NA
CASSVAGLSGNTIYF
TGTGCCAGCAGCGTAGCAGGGCTCTCTGGAAACACCATATATTTT
>TRBJ1-5|NA|TRBV5-4|TRBD1
CASSRGGTGGNQPQHF
TGTGCCAGCAGCCGGGGGGGGACAGGGGGCAATCAGCCCCAGCATTTT
>TRBJ2-5|NA|TRBV29-1|NA
CSAADQETQYF
TGCAGCGCCGCGGACCAAGAGACCCAGTACTTC
>TRBJ2-7|NA|TRBV6-5|TRBD1
CASSYPQGAPEQYF
TGTGCCAGCAGTTACCCTCAGGGGGCGCCCGAGCAGTACTTC
>TRBJ2-7|NA|TRBV7-2|NA
CASSLGSGTIPYEQYF
TGTGCCAGCAGCTTAGGATCCGGTACTATACCATACGAGCAGTACTTC
>TRBJ2-7|NA|TRBV20-1|NA
CSAAPAGRYEQYF
TGCAGTGCTGCCCCGGCAGGGAGGTACGAGCAGTACTTC
>TRBJ2-5|NA|TRBV4-3|TRBD2
CASSQEASGTHQETQYF
TGCGCCAGCAGCCAAGAAGCTAGCGGGACCCACCAAGAGACCCAGTACTTC
>TRBJ1-2|many|TRBV29-1|NA
CSVEYGQPTRGYTF
TGCAGCGTTGAATACGGTCAGCCCACGCGTGGCTACACCTTC
>TRBJ2-2|many|TRBV7-8|TRBD2
CASSKWTSANTGELFF
TGTGCCAGCAGCAAGTGGACTAGCGCGAACACCGGGGAGCTGTTTTTT
>TRBJ1-1|NA|TRBV2|NA
CASRGKSGLNTEAFF
TGTGCCAGCAGAGGGAAATCTGGATTGAACACTGAAGCTTTCTTT
>TRBJ1-1|once|TRBV10-3|NA
CAISDRGVGEAFF
TGTGCCATCAGTGACAGGGGAGTGGGAGAAGCTTTCTTT
>TRBJ1-2|NA|TRBV14|NA
CASSLGNGYGYTF
TGTGCCAGCAGCTTGGGGAACGGCTATGGCTACACCTTC
>TRBJ1-2|NA|TRBV29-1|NA
CSARGLAGLGYTF
TGCAGCGCCCGGGGACTAGCGGGGTTGGGCTACACCTTC
>TRBJ2-7|NA|TRBV29-1|NA
CSGRRTKFYEQYF
TGCAGCGGACGTCGGACTAAATTCTACGAGCAGTACTTC
>TRBJ2-5|NA|TRBV10-3|NA
CAISVGPTPHETQYF
TGTGCCATCAGTGTAGGGCCTACCCCGCACGAGACCCAGTACTTC
>TRBJ2-2|many|TRBV6-5|NA
CASSTSGTGELFF
TGTGCCAGCAGTACCTCGGGAACCGGGGAGCTGTTTTTT
>TRBJ2-7|large|TRBV7-8|TRBD1
CASSLGPLGQGIYEQYF
TGTGCCAGCAGCTTAGGTCCATTGGGACAGGGGATCTACGAGCAGTACTTC
>TRBJ2-5|many|TRBV6-1|NA
CASSSPETQYF
TGTGCCAGCAGTTCCCCAGAGACCCAGTACTTC
>TRBJ1-6|NA|TRBV10-3|NA
CAIRRDRSPLHF
TGTGCCATCAGGAGGGATCGGTCACCCCTCCACTTT
>TRBJ1-2|NA|TRBV20-1|NA
CSARLGGRNYGYTF
TGCAGTGCTAGACTGGGAGGTCGGAACTATGGCTACACCTTC
>TRBJ1-4|NA|TRBV20-1|NA
CSARDRTATNEKLFF
TGCAGTGCTAGAGATAGGACAGCAACTAATGAAAAACTGTTTTTT
>TRBJ1-1|few|TRBV30|NA
CAWSVAAYPREAFF
TGTGCCTGGAGTGTTGCGGCGTACCCAAGAGAAGCTTTCTTT
>TRBJ1-4|many|TRBV20-1|TRBD1
CSARQGAEEKLFF
TGCAGTGCTCGACAGGGGGCAGAGGAAAAACTGTTTTTT
>TRBJ1-6|NA|TRBV9|NA
CASSVEVDLGPPLHF
TGTGCCAGCAGCGTAGAGGTGGACTTAGGGCCACCCCTCCACTTT
>TRBJ2-5|NA|TRBV10-3|NA
CAISESGVDVGQETQYF
TGTGCCATCAGTGAGTCAGGGGTTGACGTTGGCCAAGAGACCCAGTACTTC
>TRBJ2-2|NA|TRBV2|NA
CASFVGGRINTGELFF
TGTGCCAGCTTTGTTGGTGGGAGGATTAACACCGGGGAGCTGTTTTTT
>TRBJ1-2|NA|TRBV7-8|NA
CASSVSTDYGYTF
TGTGCCAGCAGTGTCTCCACTGACTATGGCTACACCTTC
>TRBJ2-2|many|TRBV7-2|NA
CASSLSRELITGELFF
TGTGCCAGCAGCTTATCAAGGGAGCTAATCACCGGGGAGCTGTTTTTT
>TRBJ1-4|NA|TRBV7-9|NA
CASRLWGREEKLFF
TGTGCCAGCAGGCTATGGGGGAGGGAAGAAAAACTGTTTTTT
>TRBJ1-2|many|TRBV19|NA
CASSRSSGGAYGYTF
TGTGCCAGTAGTAGATCCTCGGGGGGCGCCTATGGCTACACCTTC
>TRBJ2-3|NA|TRBV29-1|NA
CSVEEVADTQYF
TGCAGCGTTGAAGAAGTGGCAGATACGCAGTATTTT
>TRBJ2-5|NA|TRBV7-2|TRBD1
CASSPDRSLGDRETQYF
TGTGCCAGCAGCCCTGACAGGTCCCTGGGGGACAGGGAGACCCAGTACTTC
>TRBJ1-5|NA|TRBV12-3/TRBV12-4|TRBD1
CASSYHRGGNQPQHF
TGTGCCAGCAGTTATCACAGGGGTGGCAATCAGCCCCAGCATTTT
>TRBJ2-2|many|TRBV25-1|NA
CASSERDTGELFF
TGTGCCAGCAGTGAACGGGACACCGGGGAGCTGTTTTTT
>TRBJ1-1|NA|TRBV10-2|TRBD1
CASSSPGQGGTEAFF
TGCGCCAGCAGCTCCCCCGGACAGGGAGGGACTGAAGCTTTCTTT
>TRBJ1-1|many|TRBV12-3/TRBV12-4|TRBD1
CASSIGQGMNTEAFF
TGTGCCAGCAGTATAGGACAGGGGATGAACACTGAAGCTTTCTTT
>TRBJ2-7|NA|TRBV12-3/TRBV12-4|NA
CASRTGLWEQYF
TGTGCCAGCAGAACCGGACTCTGGGAGCAGTACTTC
>TRBJ2-5|many|TRBV20-1|NA
CSASLDAGETQYF
TGCAGTGCTAGCTTAGACGCCGGAGAGACCCAGTACTTC
>TRBJ1-5|few|TRBV9|NA
CASSAGDGNQPQHF
TGTGCCAGCAGCGCAGGGGACGGCAATCAGCCCCAGCATTTT
>TRBJ1-2|NA|TRBV6-1|TRBD1
CASSPRGMNYGYTF
TGTGCCAGCAGTCCCAGGGGGATGAACTATGGCTACACCTTC
>TRBJ2-5|NA|TRBV29-1|NA
CSVLDGQETQYF
TGCAGCGTCCTGGACGGACAAGAGACCCAGTACTTC
>TRBJ2-5|NA|TRBV11-2|TRBD2
CASSLWVRPSGGGETQYF
TGTGCCAGCAGCTTATGGGTTCGTCCTAGCGGGGGAGGGGAGACCCAGTACTTC
>TRBJ2-2|many|TRBV29-1|TRBD1
CSAVQGALNTGELFF
TGCAGCGCTGTACAGGGGGCGTTAAACACCGGGGAGCTGTTTTTT
>TRBJ2-2|few|TRBV29-1|TRBD1
CSAELRDSITGELFF
TGCAGCGCCGAGCTCCGGGACAGTATCACCGGGGAGCTGTTTTTT
>TRBJ1-2|NA|TRBV6-5|NA
CASSSVFRTDNYGYTF
TGTGCCAGCAGTTCAGTCTTCCGGACGGATAACTATGGCTACACCTTC
>TRBJ2-7|many|TRBV2|TRBD2
CASRGAGMETYEQYF
TGTGCCAGCCGGGGAGCGGGAATGGAAACCTACGAGCAGTACTTC
>TRBJ1-2|many|TRBV6-2/TRBV6-3|NA
CASSYGRQTSNYGYTF
TGTGCCAGCAGTTACGGGCGTCAAACGTCTAACTATGGCTACACCTTC
>TRBJ2-2|NA|TRBV6-5|NA
CASTFGSGTGELFF
TGTGCCAGCACCTTTGGGAGCGGCACCGGGGAGCTGTTTTTT
>TRBJ2-5|NA|TRBV6-5|NA
CASSLGGHINRETQYF
TGTGCCAGCAGCTTAGGCGGGCATATCAATCGGGAGACCCAGTACTTC
>TRBJ2-5|many|TRBV20-1|TRBD2
CSAAGGPSRQETQYF
TGCAGCGCAGCGGGAGGGCCTTCCCGGCAAGAGACCCAGTACTTC
>TRBJ2-5|once|TRBV29-1|NA
CSVVVGKTQYF
TGCAGCGTTGTTGTCGGGAAGACCCAGTACTTC
>TRBJ1-5|NA|TRBV5-5|NA
CASSRDSLSNQPQHF
TGTGCCAGCAGCCGGGACTCTCTTAGCAATCAGCCCCAGCATTTT
>TRBJ1-5|few|TRBV24-1|TRBD1
CATSDSQRQGVNQPQHF
TGTGCCACCAGTGATAGCCAACGACAGGGAGTAAATCAGCCCCAGCATTTT
>TRBJ2-5|NA|TRBV20-1|NA
CSARRRRGCETQYF
TGCAGTGCTAGAAGAAGGAGGGGCTGCGAGACCCAGTACTTC